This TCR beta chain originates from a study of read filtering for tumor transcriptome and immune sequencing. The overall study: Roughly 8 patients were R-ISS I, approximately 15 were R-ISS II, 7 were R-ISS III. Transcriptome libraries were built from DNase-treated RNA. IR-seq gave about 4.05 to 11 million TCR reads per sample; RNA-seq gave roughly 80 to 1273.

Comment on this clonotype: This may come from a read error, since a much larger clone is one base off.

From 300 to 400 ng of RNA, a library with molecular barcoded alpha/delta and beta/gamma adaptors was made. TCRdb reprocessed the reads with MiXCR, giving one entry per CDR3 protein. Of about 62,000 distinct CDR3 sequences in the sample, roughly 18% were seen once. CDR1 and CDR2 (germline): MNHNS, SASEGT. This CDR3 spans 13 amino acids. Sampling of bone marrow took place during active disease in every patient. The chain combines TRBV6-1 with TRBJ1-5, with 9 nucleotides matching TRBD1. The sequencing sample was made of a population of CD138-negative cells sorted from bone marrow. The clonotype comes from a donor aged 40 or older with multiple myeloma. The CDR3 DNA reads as TGTGCCATCAGTGACAGGGGGAGTCAGCCCCAGCATTTT. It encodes CAISDRGSQPQHF.